This T cell receptor (beta chain) was sequenced during a study of T cells after yellow fever vaccination. Template switching by 5'RACE produced TCR cDNA, adding a universal primer site and UMIs. TCRdb re-derived calls from the 5' RACE reads in MiXCR, one entry per CDR3 protein. This table holds 450,000 to 600,000 distinct CDR3 sequences, around a sixth found once. In this sample, this clonotype turned up a few times. Sequencing was performed on PBMCs, taken 4 to 6 days after the first yellow fever vaccination. This clonotype was sampled from a man younger than 35 who received the YFV17D yellow fever vaccine.

Here the CDR3 DNA reads TGCGCCAGCAGCGTGGGACAGGGCGGAGAGCAGTACTTC. Residues: CASSVGQGGEQYF. The V and J genes are TRBV5-1 and TRBJ2-7, with 9 positions matching TRBD1. Germline lookup yields CDR1 SGHRS and CDR2 YFSETQ. The junction had 6 bases not matched to a gene; V was cut back by 4 bases and J by 7 bases. The CDR3 extends over 13 amino acids.